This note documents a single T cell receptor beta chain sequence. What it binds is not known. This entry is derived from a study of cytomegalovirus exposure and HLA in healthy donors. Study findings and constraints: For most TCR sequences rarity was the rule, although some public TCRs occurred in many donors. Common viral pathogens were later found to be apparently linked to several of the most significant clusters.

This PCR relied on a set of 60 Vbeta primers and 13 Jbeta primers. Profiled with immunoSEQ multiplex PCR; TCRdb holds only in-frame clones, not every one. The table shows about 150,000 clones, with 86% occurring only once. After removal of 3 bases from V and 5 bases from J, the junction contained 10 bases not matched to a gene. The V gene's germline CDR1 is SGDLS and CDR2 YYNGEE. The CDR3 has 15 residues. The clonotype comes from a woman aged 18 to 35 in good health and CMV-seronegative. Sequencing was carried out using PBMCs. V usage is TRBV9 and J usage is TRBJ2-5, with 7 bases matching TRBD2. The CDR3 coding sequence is TGTGCCAGCAGCGCCCTTAGCGGGCGGGGGGAGACCCAGTACTTC. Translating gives CASSALSGRGETQYF.